The 20 T cell receptor beta chains reported below all come from one sample, sequenced in a study of blood T cell repertoires in COVID-19. The method was immunoSEQ multiplex PCR; TCRdb's version includes in-frame clones alone and lacks a portion of them. This table has roughly 54,000 clones, under 90% appearing once. The sample consisted of peripheral blood. These TCRs come from a man over 45 with acute or convalescent COVID-19.

CDR3 in DNA: TGTGCCAGTAGTCCCCAAGTTCCAGGGGGTACTGAAGCTTTCTTT. It yields the protein CASSPQVPGGTEAFF. This rearrangement joins TRBV19 to TRBJ1-1; 7 bases match TRBD1. The CDR3 totals 15 residues. V dropped 5 bases and J dropped 5; count of bases not matched to a gene: 11. The germline CDR1 and CDR2 sequences are LNHDA and SQIVND (reference sequence).

The chain carries TRBV18 and TRBJ1-4, with D maybe TRBD1 (5 bases). Trimming removed 4 bases from V and 5 bases from J, with 14 bases in between. CDR1 and CDR2 (germline): KGHSH, LQKENI. The length of the CDR3 is 15 residues. CDR3 nucleotides: TGTGCCAGCTCACAACGATCGGGGGGGAATGAAAAACTGTTTTTT. Residues: CASSQRSGGNEKLFF.

Only one count was recorded for this clone. The V and J genes are TRBV29-1 and TRBJ1-1; D uncertain. The germline V and J ends were trimmed by 6 bases and 2 bases, with 10 bases remaining between them. From germline, CDR1 is SQVTM and CDR2 ANQGSEA. The CDR3 has 12 residues. The CDR3 protein is CSVETGNTEAFF. The CDR3, as DNA: TGCAGCGTCGAAACGGGAAACACTGAAGCTTTCTTT. The whole variable domain, filled in from reference TRBV29-1 and TRBJ1-1, reads SAVISQKPSRDICQRGTSLTIQCQVDSQVTMMFWYRQQPGQSLTLIATANQGSEATYESGFVIDKFPISRPNLTFSTLTVSNMSPEDSSIYLCSVETGNTEAFFGQGTRLTVV.

In this sample, this clone turned up once. The genes are TRBV6-5 and TRBJ1-6, with D unclear. V gave up 8 bases and J gave up 8 bases, with 10 bases separating them. Germline CDR1 reads MNHEY; CDR2 reads SVGAGI. The CDR3 runs 12 residues. The CDR3: CASGPWDSPLHF. CDR3 coding DNA: TGTGCCAGCGGGCCGTGGGATTCACCCCTCCACTTT.

The V and J genes are TRBV24-1 and TRBJ1-3, with 7 bases aligning to TRBD1. The CDR3 totals 14 residues. The germline gives CDR1 KGHDR, CDR2 SFDVKD. J was trimmed by 9 bases and V by 5 bases; bases with no gene match: 9. The CDR3 spells CATSVPRDRGTIYF. The CDR3 DNA reads as TGTGCCACCAGTGTCCCCCGGGACAGAGGCACCATATATTTT.

This clone was seen just once. The junction shows a germline mismatch at one end, possibly a read error. The V call is TRBV5-5, the J call TRBJ2-3; TRBD1 agrees at 11 bases. Germline assignment: CDR1 SGHKS and CDR2 YYEKEE (reference sequence). The CDR3 runs to 19 residues. Written as DNA, the CDR3 is TGTGCCAGCAGTTTGGGACAGGGGGTATCCGGCGGGGTCCTCGGTACGCAGTATTTT. Its protein is CASSLGQGVSGGVLGTQYF.

The rearrangement joins TRBV2 to TRBJ2-5; D gene ambiguous. The CDR3 consists of 13 residues. Looked up from germline, CDR1 is SNHLY and CDR2 is FYNNEI. V shed 4 bases and J shed 5 bases, with 11 bases lying between them. The CDR3 sequence: CASSVQRRETQYF. The DNA of the CDR3 is TGTGCCAGCAGTGTCCAGCGTAGGGAGACCCAGTACTTC.

This chain's CDR3 is CASSPSRGEQFF. CDR3 sequence (DNA): TGTGCCAGCAGCCCTTCTAGAGGTGAGCAGTTCTTC. The chain couples TRBV5-6 to TRBJ2-1; D gene ambiguous. Germline-derived CDR1 and CDR2 are SGHDT and YYEEEE. Trimming stripped 4 bases from V and 9 bases from J, with 11 bases between. The CDR3 sequence is 12 residues long.

On this clone itself: Sequence at one end of the junction differs from germline and may be a read error. The chain joins TRBV6-2 or TRBV6-3 to TRBJ2-1; TRBD2 might be the D (5 bases). The germline CDR1 and CDR2 sequences are MNHEY and SVGEGT. The CDR3 is made up of 13 amino acids. CDR3 DNA sequence: TGTGCCAGCAGCCCCGGGATTTACAGTGAGCAGTTCTTC. This encodes CASSPGIYSEQFF.

The chain combines TRBV4-1 with TRBJ2-1; a weak D match, TRBD2 (5 bases). The CDR3 is 16 residues long. CDR1 is MGHRA and CDR2 is YSYEKL in the germline V gene. Trimming cost V 1 base and J 2 bases, with 12 bases left between them. The CDR3 DNA follows: TGCGCCAGCAGCCAAGTTGGGAGACGAACCTACAATGAGCAGTTCTTC. Translation gives CASSQVGRRTYNEQFF.

The chain employs TRBV5-6 and TRBJ1-2; the match to TRBD1 covers 9 bases. The CDR3 sequence is 14 residues long. With 4 bases clipped from V and 4 bases from J, the junction kept 5 bases outside the gene matches. In germline, CDR1 is SGHDT, CDR2 YYEEEE. The CDR3, as DNA: TGTGCCAGCAGCCCAGGACAGGGGTTCTATGGCTACACCTTC. Translation gives CASSPGQGFYGYTF.

The chain employs TRBV27 and TRBJ1-2, with a possible D match to TRBD1 (6 bases). The ends were cut back, 8 bases at V and 8 bases at J, with 21 bases in the middle. Germline V gene sequence: CDR1 MNHEY, CDR2 SMNVEV (reference sequence). The length of the CDR3 is 14 residues. The CDR3 region has the DNA TGTGCCAGCTCCAGGGCAGGGGACCCGGGGGGCTACACCTTC. Amino acids: CASSRAGDPGGYTF.

CDR3 DNA sequence: TGCGCCAGCAGTGGACAGAGGAACACTGAAGCTTTCTTT. Encoded protein: CASSGQRNTEAFF. The V gene is TRBV10-1, the J gene TRBJ1-1; perhaps TRBD1 as D (5 bases). Trimming pared 4 bases from V and 1 base from J, leaving 7 bases between. Germline V gene data show CDR1 as WNHNN and CDR2 as SYGVQD (reference sequence). The length of the CDR3 is 13 residues.

The genes are TRBV3-1 (or the pseudogene TRBV3-2) and TRBJ2-7; 7 nucleotides align to TRBD2. Trimming at V came to 2 bases and at J to 7 bases, leaving 14 bases not matched to a gene. CDR1 is LGHDT, CDR2 YNNKEL, per germline (reference sequence). This CDR3 region has 16 residues. In DNA, the CDR3 is TGTGCCAGCAGCCAAAGTTGGTCGGGAGGATTCCTTGAGCAGTACTTC. This gives the protein CASSQSWSGGFLEQYF.

In DNA, the CDR3 is TGTGCCAGCCGATCCCGACTAGCGGGCACAGATACGCAGTATTTT. Translated, it gives CASRSRLAGTDTQYF. V gene TRBV2 combines with J gene TRBJ2-3, with 9 bases fitting TRBD2. The germline V gene has CDR1 SNHLY and CDR2 FYNNEI. This CDR3 has 15 residues. The J segment lost 1 base and the V segment lost 8 bases, leaving 7 bases of the junction unmatched.

This clone ranks as medium-sized. The CDR3 region is CASTDPAVAGTYEQYF. CDR3 bases: TGTGCCAGCACCGACCCCGCGGTAGCGGGGACCTACGAGCAGTACTTC. The J gene is TRBJ2-7, the V gene TRBV28; the match to TRBD2 covers 8 bases. CDR1 and CDR2 (germline): MDHEN, SYDVKM. Losses at the gene ends were 7 bases for V and 2 bases for J; bases not matched to a gene: 13. The CDR3 contains 16 residues.

The rearrangement joins TRBV11-3 to TRBJ2-3; 12 bases are shared with TRBD2. Germline CDR1 is SGHNT and CDR2 is YENEEA. With 5 bases clipped from V and 6 bases from J, the junction kept 12 bases outside the gene matches. CDR3 size: 17 residues. The CDR3 bases are TGTGCCAGCAGCCAATGGGAGACTAGCGGGGGTAGGGATACGCAGTATTTT. Translating gives CASSQWETSGGRDTQYF. The full variable domain, completed using reference TRBV11-3 and TRBJ2-3, is EAGVVQSPRYKIIEKKQPVAFWCNPISGHNTLYWYLQNLGQGPELLIRYENEEAVDDSQLPKDRFSAERLKGVDSTLKIQPAELGDSAVYLCASSQWETSGGRDTQYFGPGTRLTVL.

The chain joins TRBV7-3 to TRBJ1-2; the D gene is possibly TRBD1 (5 bases). Germline loops: CDR1 SGHTA, CDR2 FQGTGA. V lost 5 bases and J lost 3, with 13 bases in between. There are 14 residues in the CDR3. The CDR3 sequence is CASSLGGGDYGYTF. The CDR3 DNA sequence: TGTGCCAGCAGCCTCGGGGGAGGGGACTATGGCTACACCTTC.

This clone was counted once. This chain joins TRBV4-2 and TRBJ1-2, with TRBD1 matching 7 bases. CDR3 length: 15 amino acids. CDR1 is LGHNA, CDR2 YNFKEQ, per germline. V lost 1 base and J lost 2; bases outside the gene matches: 4. CDR3 nucleotides: TGTGCCAGCAGCCAAGTCCAGGGGGGAAACTATGGCTACACCTTC. This codes for CASSQVQGGNYGYTF.

This clone has only a few counts. V usage is TRBV18 and J usage is TRBJ2-7, with D perhaps TRBD2 (6 bases). V lost 6 bases and J lost 1, with 10 bases in between. The CDR3 runs 13 residues. The germline V gene encodes CDR1 KGHSH and CDR2 LQKENI. CDR3 nucleotide sequence: TGTGCCAGCTCCCGGGGGAAGTCCTACGAGCAGTACTTC. Residues: CASSRGKSYEQYF.